The 24 T cell receptor beta chains given below trace back to one sample, sequenced in a study of T cell responses to AZD1222 COVID-19 vaccine. Sequencing was performed with immunoSEQ multiplex PCR; in TCRdb, only in-frame clones are kept and a portion is missing. The sample yields some 150,000 clones, over 85% seen once. Source: peripheral blood, taken on day 0 of MenACWY control vaccination. The receptors originated from an adult in good health.

This chain connects TRBV6-2 or TRBV6-3 to TRBJ1-5; 8 bases agree with TRBD1. From germline, CDR1 is MNHEY and CDR2 SVGEGT. The CDR3 has 17 amino acids. Unmatched junction bases numbered 12, after V lost 4 bases and J lost 4 bases. The CDR3: CASSFDGQGLMNQPQHF. The CDR3 DNA reads as TGTGCCAGCAGTTTCGACGGACAGGGCTTAATGAATCAGCCCCAGCATTTT.

In DNA, the CDR3 is TGTGCCAGCAGCTTGGGGGAGACAGGGCCTTATGGCTACACCTTC. It specifies CASSLGETGPYGYTF. The rearrangement joins TRBV5-5 to TRBJ1-2; TRBD1 matches at 7 bases. The V segment lost 0 bases and the J segment 5 bases; nucleotides outside the gene matches: 7. CDR3 size: 15 residues. CDR1 and CDR2 (germline): SGHKS, YYEKEE (reference sequence). The full variable domain, with the rest looked up from reference TRBV5-5 and TRBJ1-2, is DAGVTQSPTHLIKTRGQQVTLRCSPISGHKSVSWYQQVLGQGPQFIFQYYEKEERGRGNFPDRFSARQFPNYSSELNVNALLLGDSALYLCASSLGETGPYGYTFGSGTRLTVV.

V is TRBV7-9 and J is TRBJ2-5; 7 bases fit TRBD1. J gave up 9 bases and V 0 bases, and 10 bases lay outside the gene matches. This CDR3 has 15 amino acids. Looked up from germline, CDR1 is SEHNR and CDR2 is FQNEAQ (reference sequence). The CDR3 reads CASSLASTGRAAQYF. CDR3 nucleotides: TGTGCCAGCAGCTTAGCCTCGACAGGGCGAGCGGCCCAGTACTTC.

The chain uses TRBV4-1 and TRBJ2-6; D is unresolved. This CDR3 is 16 amino acids long. Germline CDR1 MGHRA, CDR2 YSYEKL. V lost 3 bases and J lost 4, with 13 bases in between. CDR3 residues: CASSHGRGVGANVLTF. CDR3 DNA sequence: TGCGCCAGCAGCCATGGGCGCGGAGTGGGGGCCAACGTCCTGACTTTC.

The V call is TRBV19, the J call TRBJ1-1; the match to TRBD1 covers 10 bases. Trimming removed 6 bases from V and 4 bases from J; junction bases left unmatched: 2. Looked up from germline, CDR1 is LNHDA and CDR2 is SQIVND (reference sequence). This CDR3 region has 13 residues. This chain's CDR3 is CASSRQGATEAFF. CDR3 DNA sequence: TGTGCCAGTAGCAGACAGGGGGCCACTGAAGCTTTCTTT.

This clone has only a few counts. The chain carries TRBV7-6 and TRBJ1-5, with a weak D call TRBD1 (5 bases). The V gene lost 1 base and the J gene lost 7 bases, with 14 bases spanning the gap. This CDR3 spans 15 amino acids. Per the germline V gene, CDR1 is SGHVS and CDR2 is FNYEAQ. The CDR3 spells CASSLDRGAGQPQHF. The CDR3 DNA reads as TGTGCCAGCAGCTTAGACAGAGGGGCCGGGCAGCCCCAGCATTTT.

V and J are TRBV19 and TRBJ1-2; D perhaps matches TRBD1 (6 bases). V was pared by 5 bases and J by 8 bases, with 15 bases between. The CDR3 is 13 amino acids. Germline lookup yields CDR1 LNHDA and CDR2 SQIVND (reference sequence). The CDR3 here is CASSVQGGGGYTF. The CDR3 DNA reads as TGTGCCAGTAGTGTACAGGGTGGTGGAGGCTACACCTTC.

The V call is TRBV15, the J call TRBJ1-1; 7 bases match TRBD1. Unmatched junction bases numbered 9, after V lost 1 base and J lost 4 bases. CDR1 LNHNV and CDR2 YYDKDF come from the germline V gene (reference sequence). This CDR3 spans 16 amino acids. This CDR3 reads CATSRASGTAGTEAFF. CDR3 coding DNA: TGTGCCACCAGCAGAGCATCCGGGACAGCGGGCACTGAAGCTTTCTTT.

The V and J genes are TRBV28 and TRBJ2-1, with a weak D call TRBD1 (6 bases). The CDR3 consists of 13 residues. CDR1 MDHEN and CDR2 SYDVKM come from the germline V gene. V was pared by 5 bases and J by 3 bases, with 8 bases between. In DNA, the CDR3 is TGTGCCAGCAGTACAGGGTTCTACAATGAGCAGTTCTTC. This sequence encodes CASSTGFYNEQFF.

The chain combines TRBV4-2 with TRBJ2-2; 10 bases line up with TRBD1. CDR3 length: 15 residues. The trim removed 1 base at V and 4 bases at J, leaving 0 bases unmatched. Germline V lookup: CDR1 LGHNA, CDR2 YNFKEQ. The CDR3 bases are TGTGCCAGCAGCCAAGGGACAGGGGGCACCGGGGAGCTGTTTTTT. Translating gives CASSQGTGGTGELFF.

This chain connects TRBV4-3 to TRBJ1-1; D is perhaps TRBD1 (5 bases). V lost 4 bases, J lost 5 bases, and 17 bases lay in between. Per germline, CDR1 LGHNA and CDR2 YSLEER. This CDR3 comprises 15 residues. This CDR3 is CASSPGTREGTEAFF. CDR3 DNA sequence: TGCGCCAGCAGCCCCGGGACGCGGGAGGGTACTGAAGCTTTCTTT.

The chain's CDR3 is CASSFPDRGNQPQHF. CDR3 bases: TGTGCCAGCAGCTTCCCGGACAGGGGCAATCAGCCCCAGCATTTT. This chain links TRBV7-9 with TRBJ1-5; 8 bases agree with TRBD1. V lost 3 bases and J lost 2; bases outside the gene matches: 3. The CDR3 extends over 15 amino acids. Germline CDR1 reads SEHNR; CDR2 reads FQNEAQ (reference sequence).

This clone was picked up one time. The chain's CDR3 is CASSVDGGKEDTEAFF. The CDR3 DNA follows: TGTGCCAGCAGCGTAGATGGTGGGAAGGAGGACACTGAAGCTTTCTTT. The rearrangement links TRBV9 to TRBJ1-1; the D is unclear. The CDR3 covers 16 residues. Germline CDR1 SGDLS, CDR2 YYNGEE. V lost 0 bases and J 3 bases, leaving 15 bases between the germline ends.

Only a few counts were recorded for this clone. Written as DNA, the CDR3 is TGTGCCAGCAGCCCTGCGGGAGAAGGCGAGCAGTACTTC. It specifies CASSPAGEGEQYF. The genes are TRBV3-1 (or the pseudogene TRBV3-2) and TRBJ2-7; 7 bases are shared with TRBD2. This CDR3 has 13 residues. V lost 4 bases to trimming and J lost 6 bases; unmatched junction nucleotides: 6. The germline CDR1 and CDR2 sequences are LGHDT and YNNKEL (reference sequence).

The chain carries TRBV14 and TRBJ2-1; TRBD2 aligns across 14 bases. This CDR3 comprises 16 residues. The V and J ends lost 4 bases and 7 bases, in that order; junction bases with no gene match: 6. Germline CDR1 and CDR2: SGHDN and FVKESK. The CDR3: CASSPRLAGGVNEQFF. CDR3 nucleotide sequence: TGTGCCAGCAGCCCCAGACTAGCGGGAGGGGTGAATGAGCAGTTCTTC.

The chain recombines TRBV6-4 with TRBJ2-7, with D maybe TRBD2 (6 bases). V lost 7 bases and J lost 5, with 15 bases in between. The CDR3 totals 13 residues. Germline V gene data show CDR1 as MRHNA and CDR2 as SNTAGT. CDR3 sequence: CASIEGRSHEQYF. The CDR3 DNA reads TGTGCCAGCATCGAAGGGAGGAGTCACGAGCAGTACTTC.

The chain has TRBV7-3 and TRBJ2-3; unclear D gene. Per germline, CDR1 SGHTA and CDR2 FQGTGA. V was cut by 5 bases and J by 6 bases, with 12 bases left in between. The CDR3 extends over 13 amino acids. The CDR3 here is CASSPGLSDTQYF. In DNA, the CDR3 is TGTGCCAGCAGCCCCGGGCTCTCGGATACGCAGTATTTT.

This chain connects TRBV5-1 to TRBJ2-1; D possibly matches TRBD1 or TRBD2 (5 bases each). Deletions cut 4 bases from V and 5 bases from J, with 16 bases between. This CDR3 comprises 15 residues. Germline V gene data show CDR1 as SGHRS and CDR2 as YFSETQ. CDR3: CASSRDGRPNNEQFF. Here the CDR3 DNA reads TGCGCCAGCAGCCGGGACGGACGGCCGAACAATGAGCAGTTCTTC.

This clone has a single count. The chain has TRBV18 and TRBJ2-1; 9 nucleotides agree with TRBD2. CDR1 and CDR2 from the germline V gene are KGHSH and LQKENI. Germline trimming cut 6 bases from V and 5 bases from J; bases unmatched to any gene: 8. CDR3 size: 15 residues. The CDR3 nucleotides are TGTGCCAGCTCGCAGACTAGCGGAGGGAACAATGAGCAGTTCTTC. Encoded protein: CASSQTSGGNNEQFF.

The genes are TRBV9 and TRBJ2-2, with 11 bases aligning to TRBD2. CDR1 and CDR2 (germline): SGDLS, YYNGEE. Germline trimming cut 2 bases from V and 4 bases from J; bases unmatched to any gene: 7. The CDR3 contains 17 residues. CDR3 nucleotides: TGTGCCAGCAGCGTCCTAGCGGGAGGCTTGCGCACCGGGGAGCTGTTTTTT. Amino acids: CASSVLAGGLRTGELFF.

This chain uses TRBV7-9 with TRBJ1-5; 9 bases match TRBD1. Germline V gene sequence: CDR1 SEHNR, CDR2 FQNEAQ (reference sequence). CDR3 length: 14 residues. V shed 1 base, J shed 6 bases, and the junction held 1 base outside the gene matches. CDR3 sequence (DNA): TGTGCCAGCAGCTTAGGACAGGGGGGTCAGCCCCAGCATTTT. Translated: CASSLGQGGQPQHF.

This chain uses TRBV6-5 with TRBJ2-7; no reliable D call. Germline V gene lookup returns CDR1 MNHEY and CDR2 SVGAGI. This CDR3 is built from 15 residues. The V end was cut by 6 bases, the J end by 1 base, with 16 bases between. CDR3 sequence (DNA): TGTGCCAGCAGCACCACTGGAACGCTTTCCTACGAGCAGTACTTC. Amino acid sequence: CASSTTGTLSYEQYF.

A single count supports this clone. The genes are TRBV19 and TRBJ2-7; TRBD1 matches at 9 bases. Germline CDR1 is LNHDA and CDR2 is SQIVND (reference sequence). The CDR3 length is 14 residues. V lost 5 bases, J lost 6 bases, and 8 bases stayed unmatched. This chain's CDR3 is CASSSRTGVVEQYF. The CDR3 DNA follows: TGTGCCAGTAGTTCAAGGACAGGGGTGGTCGAGCAGTACTTC.

This clone was detected only once. The chain combines TRBV15 with TRBJ2-7, with a weak D call TRBD1 (5 bases). The CDR3 consists of 14 residues. Deletions cut 5 bases from V and 3 bases from J, with 14 bases between. Germline loops: CDR1 LNHNV, CDR2 YYDKDF (reference sequence). CDR3 in DNA: TGTGCCACCAGCCAACGGACAAACGACTACGAGCAGTACTTC. As protein: CATSQRTNDYEQYF.